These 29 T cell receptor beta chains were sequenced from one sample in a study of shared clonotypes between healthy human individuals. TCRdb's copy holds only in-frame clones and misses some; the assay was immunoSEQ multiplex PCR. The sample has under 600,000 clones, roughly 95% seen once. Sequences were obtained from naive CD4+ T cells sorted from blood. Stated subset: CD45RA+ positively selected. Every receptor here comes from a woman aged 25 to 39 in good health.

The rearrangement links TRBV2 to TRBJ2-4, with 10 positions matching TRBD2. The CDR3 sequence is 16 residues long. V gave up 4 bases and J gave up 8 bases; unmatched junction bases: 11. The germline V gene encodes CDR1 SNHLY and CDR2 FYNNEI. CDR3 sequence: CASSGLAGAGGYIQYF. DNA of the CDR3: TGTGCCAGCAGTGGGCTAGCGGGAGCCGGGGGGTACATTCAGTACTTC.

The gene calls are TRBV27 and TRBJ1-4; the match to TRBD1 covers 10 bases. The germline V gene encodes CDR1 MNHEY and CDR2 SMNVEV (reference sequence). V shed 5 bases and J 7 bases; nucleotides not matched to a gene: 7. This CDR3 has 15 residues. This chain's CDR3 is CASSTMTGGIEKLFF. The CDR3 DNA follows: TGTGCCAGCAGTACAATGACAGGGGGCATTGAAAAACTGTTTTTT.

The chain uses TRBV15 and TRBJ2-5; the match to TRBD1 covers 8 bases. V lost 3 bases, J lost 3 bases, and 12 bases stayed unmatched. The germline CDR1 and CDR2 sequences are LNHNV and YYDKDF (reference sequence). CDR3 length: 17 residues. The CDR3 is CATSRETGVVGKETQYF. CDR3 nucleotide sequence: TGTGCCACCAGCAGGGAGACAGGGGTAGTGGGGAAAGAGACCCAGTACTTC.

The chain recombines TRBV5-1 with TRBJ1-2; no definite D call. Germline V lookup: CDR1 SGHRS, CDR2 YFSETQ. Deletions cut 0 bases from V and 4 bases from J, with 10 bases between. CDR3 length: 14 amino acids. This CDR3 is CASSLEPSFYGYTF. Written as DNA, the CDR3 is TGCGCCAGCAGCTTGGAGCCCAGCTTCTATGGCTACACCTTC.

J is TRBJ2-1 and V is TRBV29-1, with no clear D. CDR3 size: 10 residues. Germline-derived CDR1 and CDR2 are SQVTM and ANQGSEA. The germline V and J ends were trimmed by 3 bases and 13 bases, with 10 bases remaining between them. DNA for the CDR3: TGCAGCGTTGAGGGGAACCCCCAGTTCTTC. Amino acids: CSVEGNPQFF.

The CDR3 sequence is CASSAGTGQAAYEQYF. As DNA, the CDR3 is TGTGCCAGCAGTGCCGGGACAGGACAAGCGGCCTACGAGCAGTACTTC. V and J are TRBV28 and TRBJ2-7; 8 positions match TRBD1. Germline V gene sequence: CDR1 MDHEN, CDR2 SYDVKM. The CDR3 has 16 amino acids. V was clipped by 5 bases and J by 2 bases; unmatched bases: 11.

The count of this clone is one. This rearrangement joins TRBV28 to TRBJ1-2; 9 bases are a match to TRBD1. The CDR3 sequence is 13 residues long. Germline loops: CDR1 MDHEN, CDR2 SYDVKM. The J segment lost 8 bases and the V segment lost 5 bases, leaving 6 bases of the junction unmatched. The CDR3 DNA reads TGTGCCAGCAGTCGGGACAGGGCGGGCGGCTACACCTTC. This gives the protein CASSRDRAGGYTF.

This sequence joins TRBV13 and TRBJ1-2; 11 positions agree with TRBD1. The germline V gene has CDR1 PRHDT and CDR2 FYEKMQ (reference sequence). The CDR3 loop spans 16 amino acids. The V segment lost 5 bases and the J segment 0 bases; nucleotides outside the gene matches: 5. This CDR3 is CASSPEGQGANYGYTF. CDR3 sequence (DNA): TGTGCCAGCAGCCCTGAGGGACAGGGGGCTAACTATGGCTACACCTTC.

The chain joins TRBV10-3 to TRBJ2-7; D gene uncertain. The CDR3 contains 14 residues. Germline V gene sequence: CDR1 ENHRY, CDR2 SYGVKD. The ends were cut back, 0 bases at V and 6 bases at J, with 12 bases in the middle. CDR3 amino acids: CAISESTPFSEQYF. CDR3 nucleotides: TGTGCCATCAGTGAGTCGACACCCTTTAGCGAGCAGTACTTC.

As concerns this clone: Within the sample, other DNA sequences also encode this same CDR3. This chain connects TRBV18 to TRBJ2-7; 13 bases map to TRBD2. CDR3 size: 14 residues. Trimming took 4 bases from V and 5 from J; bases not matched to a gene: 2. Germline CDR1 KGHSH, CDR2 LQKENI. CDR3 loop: CASSLGLAGDEQYF. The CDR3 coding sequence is TGTGCCAGCTCACTCGGACTAGCGGGAGACGAGCAGTACTTC.

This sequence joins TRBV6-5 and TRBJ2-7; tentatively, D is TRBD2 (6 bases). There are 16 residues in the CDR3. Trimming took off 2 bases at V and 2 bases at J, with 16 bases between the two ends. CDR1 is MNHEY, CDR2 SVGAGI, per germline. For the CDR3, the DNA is TGTGCCAGCAGTTACAACCCCGGGACTCCCCCCTACGAGCAGTACTTC. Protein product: CASSYNPGTPPYEQYF.

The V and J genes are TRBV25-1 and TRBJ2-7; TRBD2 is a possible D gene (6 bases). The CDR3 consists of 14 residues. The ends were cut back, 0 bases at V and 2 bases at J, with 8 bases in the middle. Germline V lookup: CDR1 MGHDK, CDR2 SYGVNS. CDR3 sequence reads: CASSEYGEAYEQYF. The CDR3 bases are TGTGCCAGCAGTGAATATGGGGAGGCCTACGAGCAGTACTTC.

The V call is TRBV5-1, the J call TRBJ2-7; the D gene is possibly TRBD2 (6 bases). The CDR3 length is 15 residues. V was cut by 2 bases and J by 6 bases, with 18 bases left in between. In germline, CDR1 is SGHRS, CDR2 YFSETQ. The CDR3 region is CASSFGPRDPGEQYF. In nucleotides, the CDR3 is TGCGCCAGCAGCTTTGGTCCGCGGGACCCTGGCGAGCAGTACTTC.

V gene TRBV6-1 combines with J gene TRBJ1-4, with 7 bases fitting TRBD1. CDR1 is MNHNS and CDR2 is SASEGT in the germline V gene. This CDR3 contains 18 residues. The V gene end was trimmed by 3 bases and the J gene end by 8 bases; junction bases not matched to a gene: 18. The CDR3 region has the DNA TGTGCCAGCAGTGAGCTTCCCCCGCACGGGACAGTAGGCGAAAAACTGTTTTTT. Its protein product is CASSELPPHGTVGEKLFF.

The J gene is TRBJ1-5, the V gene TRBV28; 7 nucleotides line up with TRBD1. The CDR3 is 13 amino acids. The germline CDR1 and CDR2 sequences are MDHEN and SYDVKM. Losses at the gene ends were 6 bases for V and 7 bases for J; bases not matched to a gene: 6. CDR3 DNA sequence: TGTGCCAGCAGGGTAGACAGGGAACAGCCCCAGCATTTT. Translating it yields CASRVDREQPQHF. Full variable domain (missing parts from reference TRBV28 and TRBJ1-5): DVKVTQSSRYLVKRTGEKVFLECVQDMDHENMFWYRQDPGLGLRLIYFSYDVKMKEKGDIPEGYSVSREKKERFSLILESASTNQTSMYLCASRVDREQPQHFGDGTRLSIL.

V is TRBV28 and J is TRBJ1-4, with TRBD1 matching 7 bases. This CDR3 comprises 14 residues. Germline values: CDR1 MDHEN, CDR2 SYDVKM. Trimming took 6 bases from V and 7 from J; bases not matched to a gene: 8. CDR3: CASSPQGKSEKLFF. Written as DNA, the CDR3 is TGTGCCAGCAGCCCACAGGGGAAGAGTGAAAAACTGTTTTTT.

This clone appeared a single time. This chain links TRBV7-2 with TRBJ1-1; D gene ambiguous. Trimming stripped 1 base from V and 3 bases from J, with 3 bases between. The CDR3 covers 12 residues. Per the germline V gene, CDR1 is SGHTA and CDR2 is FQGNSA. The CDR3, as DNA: TGTGCCAGCAGCTTAGGGTACACTGAAGCTTTCTTT. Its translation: CASSLGYTEAFF.

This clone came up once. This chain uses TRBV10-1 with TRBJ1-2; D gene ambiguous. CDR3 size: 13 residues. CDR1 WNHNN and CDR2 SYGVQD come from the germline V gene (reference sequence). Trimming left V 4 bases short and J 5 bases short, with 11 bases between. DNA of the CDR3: TGCGCCAGCAGTGGAAGCGGAGGGTATGGCTACACCTTC. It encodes CASSGSGGYGYTF.

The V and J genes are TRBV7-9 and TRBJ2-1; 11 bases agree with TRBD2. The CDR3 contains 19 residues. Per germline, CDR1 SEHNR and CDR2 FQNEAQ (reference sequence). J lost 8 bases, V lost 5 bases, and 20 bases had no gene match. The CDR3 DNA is TGTGCCAGCAGCCCCCGACTAGCGGGGAGGACATTGGGTCCACATGAGCAGTTCTTC. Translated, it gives CASSPRLAGRTLGPHEQFF.

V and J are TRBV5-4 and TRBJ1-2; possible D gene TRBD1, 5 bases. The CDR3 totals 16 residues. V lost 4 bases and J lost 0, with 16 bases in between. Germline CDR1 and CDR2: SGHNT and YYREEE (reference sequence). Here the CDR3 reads CASSTSGMTANYGYTF. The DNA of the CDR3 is TGTGCCAGCAGCACTTCGGGAATGACAGCTAACTATGGCTACACCTTC.

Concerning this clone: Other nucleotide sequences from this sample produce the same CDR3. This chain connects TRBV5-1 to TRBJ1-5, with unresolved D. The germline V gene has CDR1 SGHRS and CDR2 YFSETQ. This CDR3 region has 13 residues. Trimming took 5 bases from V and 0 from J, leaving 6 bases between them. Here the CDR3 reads CASSLDSNQPQHF. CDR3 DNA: TGCGCCAGCAGTTTAGATAGCAATCAGCCCCAGCATTTT.

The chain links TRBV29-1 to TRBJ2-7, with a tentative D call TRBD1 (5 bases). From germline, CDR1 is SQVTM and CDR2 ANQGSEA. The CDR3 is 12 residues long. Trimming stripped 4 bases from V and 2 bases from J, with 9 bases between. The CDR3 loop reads CSVVGRAYEQYF. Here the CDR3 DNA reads TGCAGCGTTGTCGGCAGGGCCTACGAGCAGTACTTC.

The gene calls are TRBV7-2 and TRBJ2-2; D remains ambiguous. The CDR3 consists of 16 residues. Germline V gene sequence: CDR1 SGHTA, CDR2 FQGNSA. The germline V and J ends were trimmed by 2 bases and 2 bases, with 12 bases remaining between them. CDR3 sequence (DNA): TGTGCCAGCAGCTTAATCAGCGATCCCAACACCGGGGAGCTGTTTTTT. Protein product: CASSLISDPNTGELFF.

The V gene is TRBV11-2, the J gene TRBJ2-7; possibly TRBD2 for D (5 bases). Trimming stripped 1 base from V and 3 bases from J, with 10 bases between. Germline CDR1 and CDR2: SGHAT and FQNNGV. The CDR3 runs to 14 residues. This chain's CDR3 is CASSLVERRYEQYF. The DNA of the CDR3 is TGTGCCAGCAGCTTAGTTGAGCGGCGCTACGAGCAGTACTTC.

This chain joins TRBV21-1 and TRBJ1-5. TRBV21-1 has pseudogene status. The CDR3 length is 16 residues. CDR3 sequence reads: CASSNPRGARDQPQHF. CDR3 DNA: TGTGCCAGCAGCAACCCACGGGGGGCAAGAGATCAGCCCCAGCATTTT.

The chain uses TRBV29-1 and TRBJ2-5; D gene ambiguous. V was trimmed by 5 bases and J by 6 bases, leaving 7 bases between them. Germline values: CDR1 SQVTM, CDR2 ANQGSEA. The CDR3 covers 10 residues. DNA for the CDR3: TGCAGCGTTAAGGAAAAGACCCAGTACTTC. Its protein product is CSVKEKTQYF. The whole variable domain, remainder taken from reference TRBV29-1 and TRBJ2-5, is SAVISQKPSRDICQRGTSLTIQCQVDSQVTMMFWYRQQPGQSLTLIATANQGSEATYESGFVIDKFPISRPNLTFSTLTVSNMSPEDSSIYLCSVKEKTQYFGPGTRLLVL.

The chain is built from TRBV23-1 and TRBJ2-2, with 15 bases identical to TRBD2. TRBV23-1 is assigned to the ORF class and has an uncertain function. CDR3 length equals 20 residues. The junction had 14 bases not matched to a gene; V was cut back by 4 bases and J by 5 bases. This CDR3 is CASSPGQGGLAGGGTGELFF. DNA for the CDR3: TGCGCCAGCAGTCCGGGACAGGGGGGACTAGCGGGAGGCGGGACCGGGGAGCTGTTTTTT.

The CDR3 here is CASSQDSLSGNTIYF. The CDR3, as DNA: TGTGCCAGCAGCCAAGACAGTCTCTCTGGAAACACCATATATTTT. J is TRBJ1-3 and V is TRBV9, with D possibly being TRBD1 (5 bases). The CDR3 sequence is 15 residues long. CDR1 SGDLS and CDR2 YYNGEE come from the germline V gene. The V end was cut by 4 bases, the J end by 0 bases, with 11 bases between. Full variable domain (rest looked up from reference TRBV9 and TRBJ1-3): DSGVTQTPKHLITATGQRVTLRCSPRSGDLSVYWYQQSLDQGLQFLIQYYNGEERAKGNILERFSAQQFPDLHSELNLSSLELGDSALYFCASSQDSLSGNTIYFGEGSWLTVV.

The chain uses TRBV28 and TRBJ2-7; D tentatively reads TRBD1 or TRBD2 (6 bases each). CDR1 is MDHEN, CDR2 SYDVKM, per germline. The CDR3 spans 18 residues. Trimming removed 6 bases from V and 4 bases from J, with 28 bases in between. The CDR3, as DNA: TGTGCCAGCAGCCCAAGCTTAGGGGGGTCTAGGATGATATACGAGCAGTACTTC. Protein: CASSPSLGGSRMIYEQYF.